The 10 T cell receptor beta chains below come from one sample, sequenced in a study of T cell changes during pregnancy in multiple sclerosis. Produced via immunoSEQ multiplex PCR; TCRdb's table is partial and in-frame only. There are around 57,000 clones in the sample; around 89% occur only once, and about 2.7% lies in the top ten. The sequences come from peripheral blood, collected in the first trimester of pregnancy. These receptors came from a female donor with multiple sclerosis, enrolled in a pregnancy study.

The chain combines TRBV2 with TRBJ1-2, with 10 bases lining up with TRBD1. In germline, CDR1 is SNHLY, CDR2 FYNNEI. V trimming: 8 bases; J trimming: 6 bases; junction bases outside the gene matches: 6. The CDR3 contains 13 residues. The CDR3 here is CASEDRGRNGYTF. The CDR3 nucleotides are TGTGCCAGCGAAGACAGGGGGCGGAATGGCTACACCTTC.

V usage is TRBV7-9 and J usage is TRBJ2-6; D possibly corresponds to TRBD2 (5 bases). CDR3 length: 16 amino acids. Between the trimmed V and J ends, which lost 4 bases and 0 bases, there was a span of 10 bases. Germline lookup yields CDR1 SEHNR and CDR2 FQNEAQ (reference sequence). Here the CDR3 reads CASSSGVPSGANVLTF. The CDR3 coding sequence is TGTGCCAGCAGCTCCGGGGTTCCCTCTGGGGCCAACGTCCTGACTTTC.

The chain couples TRBV19 to TRBJ2-7; D unclear. The CDR3 spans 13 residues. The V gene's germline CDR1 is LNHDA and CDR2 SQIVND (reference sequence). Trimming took off 4 bases at V and 2 bases at J, with 9 bases between the two ends. The CDR3 DNA follows: TGTGCCAGTAGTAACACTAACACCTACGAGCAGTACTTC. Encoded protein: CASSNTNTYEQYF.

This clone was detected only a few times. This chain connects TRBV30 to TRBJ1-1; tentatively, D is TRBD1 (5 bases). The CDR3 spans 15 residues. V lost 0 bases and J lost 6, with 17 bases in between. Germline V gene data show CDR1 as GTSNPN and CDR2 as SVGIG (reference sequence). In DNA form, the CDR3 reads TGTGCCTGGAGTGTGCCATGGGGGGGTTACCCTGAAGCTTTCTTT. Its protein is CAWSVPWGGYPEAFF.

This clone was seen once. The gene calls are TRBV11-2 and TRBJ2-7, with TRBD2 identical over 8 bases. Germline assignment: CDR1 SGHAT and CDR2 FQNNGV. The CDR3 has 15 residues. Trimming cost V 1 base and J 6 bases; bases outside gene matches: 8. The CDR3 DNA reads TGTGCCAGCAGCTTAGCATCGGGACTAGGGCGCGAGCAGTACTTC. It yields the protein CASSLASGLGREQYF.

The chain has TRBV9 and TRBJ2-3, with D perhaps TRBD2 (6 bases). Looked up from germline, CDR1 is SGDLS and CDR2 is YYNGEE. V was cut by 4 bases and J by 4 bases, with 13 bases left in between. The CDR3 is made up of 14 amino acids. The CDR3 sequence: CASSYLGGADTQYF. The CDR3 DNA reads TGTGCCAGCAGCTATCTAGGAGGGGCAGATACGCAGTATTTT.

The gene calls are TRBV7-9 and TRBJ2-5; 8 nucleotides match TRBD1. Germline lookup yields CDR1 SEHNR and CDR2 FQNEAQ (reference sequence). The CDR3 extends over 17 amino acids. V shed 3 bases and J 4 bases; nucleotides not matched to a gene: 13. The CDR3 here is CASSFLGQGAARETQYF. The CDR3 nucleotides are TGTGCCAGCAGCTTTCTCGGACAGGGCGCCGCTCGAGAGACCCAGTACTTC.

CDR3 nucleotides: TGTGCCAGCAGTGAAGGCAGCGGGAGGCCAATGGAGTACTTC. As protein: CASSEGSGRPMEYF. The chain combines TRBV2 with TRBJ2-7, with 9 bases fitting TRBD2. Germline CDR1 and CDR2: SNHLY and FYNNEI. V trimming: 1 base; J trimming: 11 bases; junction bases outside the gene matches: 9. The CDR3 covers 14 residues.

J is TRBJ2-7 and V is TRBV7-2; TRBD1 agrees at 8 bases. With V trimmed by 5 bases and J by 7 bases, 13 bases remained unmatched. Germline loops: CDR1 SGHTA, CDR2 FQGNSA. CDR3 length equals 15 residues. In nucleotides, the CDR3 is TGTGCCAGCAGCGAACGACAGGGGCGTTCGTTTGAGCAGTACTTC. It specifies CASSERQGRSFEQYF.

The rearrangement uses TRBV27 and TRBJ2-1; TRBD1 matches at 8 bases. CDR1 and CDR2 from the germline V gene are MNHEY and SMNVEV (reference sequence). V shed 3 bases, J shed 7 bases, and the junction held 2 bases outside the gene matches. The CDR3 contains 13 residues. CDR3 in amino acids: CASSFTGGNEQFF. CDR3 nucleotides: TGTGCCAGCAGTTTTACAGGGGGTAATGAGCAGTTCTTC.